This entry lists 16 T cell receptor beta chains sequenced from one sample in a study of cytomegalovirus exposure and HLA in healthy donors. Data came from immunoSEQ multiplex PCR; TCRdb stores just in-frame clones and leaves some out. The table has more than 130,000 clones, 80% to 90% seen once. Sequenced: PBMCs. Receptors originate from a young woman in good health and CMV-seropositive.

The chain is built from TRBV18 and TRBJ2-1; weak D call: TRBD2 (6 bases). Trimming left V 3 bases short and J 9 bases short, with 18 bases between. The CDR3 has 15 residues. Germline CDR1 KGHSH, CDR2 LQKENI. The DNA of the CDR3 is TGTGCCAGCTCACCTAGATCAGCCTCCGGGAGTGAGCAGTTCTTC. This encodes CASSPRSASGSEQFF.

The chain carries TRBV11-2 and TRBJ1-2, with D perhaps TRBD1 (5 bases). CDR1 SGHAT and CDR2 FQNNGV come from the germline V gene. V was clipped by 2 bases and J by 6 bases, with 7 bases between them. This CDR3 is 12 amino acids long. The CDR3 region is CASSLHRHGYTF. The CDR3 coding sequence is TGTGCCAGCAGCTTACACAGGCATGGCTACACCTTC. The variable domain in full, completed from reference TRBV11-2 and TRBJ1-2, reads EAGVAQSPRYKIIEKRQSVAFWCNPISGHATLYWYQQILGQGPKLLIQFQNNGVVDDSQLPKDRFSAERLKGVDSTLKIQPAKLEDSAVYLCASSLHRHGYTFGSGTRLTVV.

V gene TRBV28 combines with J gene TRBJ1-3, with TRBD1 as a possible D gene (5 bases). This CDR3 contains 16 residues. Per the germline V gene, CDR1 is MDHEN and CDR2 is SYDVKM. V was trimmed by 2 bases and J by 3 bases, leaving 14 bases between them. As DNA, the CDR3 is TGTGCCAGCAGTTTAGGTGGACGGGGGGATGGAAACACCATATATTTT. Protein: CASSLGGRGDGNTIYF.

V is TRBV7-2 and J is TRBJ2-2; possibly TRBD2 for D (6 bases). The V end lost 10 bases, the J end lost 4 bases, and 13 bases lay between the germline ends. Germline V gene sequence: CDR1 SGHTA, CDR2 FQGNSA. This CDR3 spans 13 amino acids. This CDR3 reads CATPAGFTGELFF. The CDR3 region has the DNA TGTGCCACCCCGGCGGGGTTCACCGGGGAGCTGTTTTTT.

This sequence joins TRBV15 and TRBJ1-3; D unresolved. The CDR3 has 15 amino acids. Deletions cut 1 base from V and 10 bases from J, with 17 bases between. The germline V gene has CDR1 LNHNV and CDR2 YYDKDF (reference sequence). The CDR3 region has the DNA TGTGCCACCAGCAGAGTAAGGAGGGCTGTAGGGACCATATATTTT. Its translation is CATSRVRRAVGTIYF.

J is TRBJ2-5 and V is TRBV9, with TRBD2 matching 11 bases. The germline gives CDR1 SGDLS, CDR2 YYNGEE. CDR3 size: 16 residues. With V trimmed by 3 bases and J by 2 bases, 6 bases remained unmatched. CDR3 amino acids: CASSETSGGTQETQYF. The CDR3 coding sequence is TGTGCCAGCAGCGAAACTAGCGGGGGAACTCAAGAGACCCAGTACTTC.

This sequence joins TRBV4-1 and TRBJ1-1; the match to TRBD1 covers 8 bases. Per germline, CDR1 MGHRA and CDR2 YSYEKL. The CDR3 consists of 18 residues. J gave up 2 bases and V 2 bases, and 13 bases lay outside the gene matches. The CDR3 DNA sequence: TGCGCCAGCAGCCAAAAAGGCGCCGGACAGGGAGTTAACACTGAAGCTTTCTTT. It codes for CASSQKGAGQGVNTEAFF.

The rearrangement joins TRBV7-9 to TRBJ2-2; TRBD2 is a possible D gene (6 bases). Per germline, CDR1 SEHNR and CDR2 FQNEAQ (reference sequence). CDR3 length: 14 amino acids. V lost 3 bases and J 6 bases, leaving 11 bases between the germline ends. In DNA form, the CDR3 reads TGTGCCAGCAGCTTGACTAGTTTCTCCGGGGAGCTGTTTTTT. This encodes CASSLTSFSGELFF.

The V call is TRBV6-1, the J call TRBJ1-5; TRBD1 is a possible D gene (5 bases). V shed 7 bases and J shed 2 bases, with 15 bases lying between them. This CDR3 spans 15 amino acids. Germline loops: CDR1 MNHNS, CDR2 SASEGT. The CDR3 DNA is TGTGCCAGCACTACCTGGGGCAGGGGCAATCAGCCCCAGCATTTT. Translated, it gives CASTTWGRGNQPQHF.

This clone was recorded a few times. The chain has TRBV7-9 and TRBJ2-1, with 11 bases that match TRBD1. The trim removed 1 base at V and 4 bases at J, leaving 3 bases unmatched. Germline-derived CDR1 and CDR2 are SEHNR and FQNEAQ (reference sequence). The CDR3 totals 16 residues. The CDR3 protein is CASSLDGTGGYNEQFF. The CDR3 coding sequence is TGTGCCAGCAGCTTAGACGGGACAGGGGGGTACAATGAGCAGTTCTTC.

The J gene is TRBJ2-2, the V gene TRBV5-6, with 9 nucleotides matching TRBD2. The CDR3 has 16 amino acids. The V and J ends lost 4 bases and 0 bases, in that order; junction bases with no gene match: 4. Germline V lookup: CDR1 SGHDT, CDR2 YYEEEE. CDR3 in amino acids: CASSLLAGTNTGELFF. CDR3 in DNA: TGTGCCAGCAGCCTCCTAGCGGGGACGAACACCGGGGAGCTGTTTTTT.

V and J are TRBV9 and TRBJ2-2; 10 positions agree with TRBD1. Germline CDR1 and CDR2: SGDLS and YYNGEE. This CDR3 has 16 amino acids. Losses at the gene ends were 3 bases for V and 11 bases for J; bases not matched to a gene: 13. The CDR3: CASSAPGTGEVRELFF. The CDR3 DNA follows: TGTGCCAGCAGCGCCCCCGGGACAGGGGAGGTGAGAGAGCTGTTTTTT.

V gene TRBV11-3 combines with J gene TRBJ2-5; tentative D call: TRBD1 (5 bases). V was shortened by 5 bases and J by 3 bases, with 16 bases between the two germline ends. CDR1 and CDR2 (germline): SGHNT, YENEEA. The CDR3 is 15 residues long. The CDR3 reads CASSPEGAAEETQYF. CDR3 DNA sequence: TGTGCCAGCAGCCCCGAAGGGGCGGCAGAAGAGACCCAGTACTTC.

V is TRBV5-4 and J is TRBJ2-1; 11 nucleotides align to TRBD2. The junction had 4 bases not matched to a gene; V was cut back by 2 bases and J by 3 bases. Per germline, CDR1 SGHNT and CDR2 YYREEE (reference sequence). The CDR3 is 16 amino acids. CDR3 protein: CASSFLTSGGYNEQFF. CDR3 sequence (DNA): TGTGCCAGCAGCTTTTTAACTAGCGGGGGCTACAATGAGCAGTTCTTC.

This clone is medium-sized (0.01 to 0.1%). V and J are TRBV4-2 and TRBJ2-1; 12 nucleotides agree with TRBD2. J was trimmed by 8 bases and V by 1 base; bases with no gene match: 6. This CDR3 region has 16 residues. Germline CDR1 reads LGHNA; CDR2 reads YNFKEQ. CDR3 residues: CASSQVLGLAGYEQFF. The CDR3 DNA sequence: TGTGCCAGCAGCCAAGTATTGGGACTAGCGGGTTATGAGCAGTTCTTC.

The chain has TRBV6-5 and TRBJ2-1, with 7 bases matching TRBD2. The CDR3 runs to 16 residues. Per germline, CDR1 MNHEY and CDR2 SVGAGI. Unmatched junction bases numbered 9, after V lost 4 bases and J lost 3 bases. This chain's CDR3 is CASSSMGAGYYNEQFF. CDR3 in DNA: TGTGCCAGCAGTTCGATGGGAGCGGGGTACTACAATGAGCAGTTCTTC.